The rows below give T cell receptor beta chains drawn from one sample of a study of circulating and synovial CD4+ cells in juvenile arthritis. Profiled with immunoSEQ multiplex PCR; TCRdb holds only in-frame clones, not every one. The data show under 40,000 clones, 90% to 95% seen once. Material for sequencing was CD4+ T cells from blood. All receptors come from a human donor with juvenile idiopathic arthritis. CDR3s include the opening cysteine and the closing phenylalanine or tryptophan. D genes are given only for firm matches. Part of the rows lack a size; the others show once, few, many or a class for expanded clones.

D gene,V gene,clone size,J gene,CDR3 DNA,CDR3 protein
-,TRBV11-2,-,TRBJ1-2,TGTGCCAGCAGCTTAGTTCCAGGTGGCCCTCGGGGCTACACCTTC,CASSLVPGGPRGYTF
-,TRBV21-1,-,TRBJ1-6,TGTGCCAGCAGCAAGGCCCCCGGGCAGACAGCTCCTCGATATAATTCACCCCTCCACTTT,CASSKAPGQTAPRYNSPLHF
-,TRBV5-1,-,TRBJ2-7,TGCGCCAGCAGCTTGGATGGGCAGGGCAGCTACGAGCAGTACTTC,CASSLDGQGSYEQYF
-,TRBV7-6,-,TRBJ2-5,TGTGCCAGCAGCTTAACGGTCGGGGTTCAAGAGACCCAGTACTTC,CASSLTVGVQETQYF
TRBD2,TRBV19,-,TRBJ2-2,TGTGCCAGTAGTAGAATCGTAGCGGGGGCCGGGGAGCTGTTTTTT,CASSRIVAGAGELFF
TRBD1,TRBV18,-,TRBJ1-5,TGTGCCAGCTCACCGACGACAGGGGGAAGTTATAGCAATCAGCCCCAGCATTTT,CASSPTTGGSYSNQPQHF
-,TRBV18,-,TRBJ2-5,TGTGCCAGCTCGTCACAAGAGACCCAGTACTTC,CASSSQETQYF
-,TRBV7-8,once,TRBJ2-2,TGTGCCAGCAGCCCGACCCTACGGGTGACCGGGGAGCTGTTTTTT,CASSPTLRVTGELFF
TRBD1,TRBV10-3,-,TRBJ1-5,TGTGCCATCAGTTTCACGCAGGGGGATCAGCCCCAGCATTTT,CAISFTQGDQPQHF
-,TRBV14,-,TRBJ2-7,TGTGCCAGCAGCCAATATGGGGAAGGGGTGGACGAGCAGTACTTC,CASSQYGEGVDEQYF
TRBD2,TRBV19,-,TRBJ2-3,TGTGCCAGTAGTATCCGCGGGACTAGAGGCACAGATACGCAGTATTTT,CASSIRGTRGTDTQYF
TRBD2,TRBV30,-,TRBJ2-5,TGTGCCTGGAGTCGACCGGGACTAGCGGGAGTAGAGACCCAGTACTTC,CAWSRPGLAGVETQYF
-,TRBV5-1,-,TRBJ2-3,TGCGCCAGCAGCTTGGGAGTAGCGGCCACAGATACGCAGTATTTT,CASSLGVAATDTQYF
-,TRBV7-6,-,TRBJ1-6,TGTGCCAGCAGCTTGGAGGGATCCTATAATTCACCCCTCCACTTT,CASSLEGSYNSPLHF
TRBD1,TRBV5-1,-,TRBJ1-1,TGCGCCAGCAGCTTGGTGACAGGGGCGAACACTGAAGCTTTCTTT,CASSLVTGANTEAFF
TRBD1,TRBV5-1,few,TRBJ1-1,TGCGCCAGCAGCTTGATGGGGACAGGGGCATATGAAGCTTTCTTT,CASSLMGTGAYEAFF
-,TRBV11-2,-,TRBJ2-1,TGTGCCAGCAGCTTATCCCCCCTAGGCGTCAATGAGCAGTTCTTC,CASSLSPLGVNEQFF
-,TRBV7-2,-,TRBJ2-1,TGTGCCAGCAGCTTAGCTGGGACATACGCCCGCAATGAGCAGTTCTTC,CASSLAGTYARNEQFF
TRBD1,TRBV5-1,-,TRBJ2-2,TGCGCCAGCAGCAGGAGGACAGGGGGCGCGGGGACCGGGGAGCTGTTTTTT,CASSRRTGGAGTGELFF
-,TRBV14,-,TRBJ1-1,TGTGCCAGCAGCCAAGACAGGAACACTGAAGCTTTCTTT,CASSQDRNTEAFF
-,TRBV12-5,once,TRBJ2-2,TGTGCTAGAGGGACTTCAGGGACCGGGGAGCTGTTTTTT,CARGTSGTGELFF
TRBD2,TRBV6-4,-,TRBJ2-3,TGTGCCAGCAGTGACTCGGGGACTAGCGCTACGCAGTATTTT,CASSDSGTSATQYF
TRBD2,TRBV19,-,TRBJ2-7,TGTGCCAGTAGTAGACCGGGACTACAATCCTACGAGCAGTACTTC,CASSRPGLQSYEQYF
TRBD2,TRBV10-3,-,TRBJ2-1,TGTGCCATGGGGGGGACTATACTCAATGAGCAGTTCTTC,CAMGGTILNEQFF
TRBD1,TRBV28,-,TRBJ2-7,TGTGCCAGCAGTTTATCACACGGACAGGGCTCCTACGAGCAGTACTTC,CASSLSHGQGSYEQYF
TRBD2,TRBV4-2,-,TRBJ2-3,TGTGCCAGCAGCCAAGGCCCCCTAGCGGGGGTAGATACGCAGTATTTT,CASSQGPLAGVDTQYF
TRBD1,TRBV18,-,TRBJ2-3,TGTGCCAGCTCACCACGACGGACAGGGGGCTCCCACACAGATACGCAGTATTTT,CASSPRRTGGSHTDTQYF
TRBD2,TRBV4-3,-,TRBJ2-2,TGCGCCAGCAGCCGGACTAGCGCCACCGGGGAGCTGTTTTTT,CASSRTSATGELFF
-,TRBV4-1,-,TRBJ2-1,TGCGCCAGCAGCCAAGATCTCGGGGTTCGGGCCAATGAGCAGTTCTTC,CASSQDLGVRANEQFF
TRBD2,TRBV11-2,-,TRBJ2-1,TGTGCCAGCAGCCTACCCGGGACTAGCGGGAACTCGAAGCAGTTCTTC,CASSLPGTSGNSKQFF
-,TRBV2,-,TRBJ2-7,TGTGCCAGCACGCTAGCGACGGCGTACTTC,CASTLATAYF
-,TRBV28,once,TRBJ2-3,TGTGCCAGCAGTTTACAGATTAGCACAGATACGCAGTATTTT,CASSLQISTDTQYF
TRBD2,TRBV6-1,-,TRBJ2-4,TGTGCCAGCAGTGGCCTTCCCTCACTTAGCGGGGGGGCCACCAAAAACATTCAGTACTTC,CASSGLPSLSGGATKNIQYF
-,TRBV15,once,TRBJ1-3,TGTGCCACCAGCAGAGATTGGGGGGTGAGGGCAGGCGGAAACACCATATATTTT,CATSRDWGVRAGGNTIYF
TRBD2,TRBV9,-,TRBJ2-1,TGTGCCAGCAGCGTTACTAGCGGGGGAGCCAAGACCGAGCAGTTCTTC,CASSVTSGGAKTEQFF
TRBD2,TRBV4-3,medium-sized,TRBJ2-4,TGCGCCAGCAGCCAAGGGGAAGGGAATCGCGGGGGGTTAGCCAAAAACATTCAGTACTTC,CASSQGEGNRGGLAKNIQYF
TRBD1,TRBV27,-,TRBJ2-1,TGTGCCAGCAGTTTCTCAGGACAGGGGGGCCATGAGCAGTTCTTC,CASSFSGQGGHEQFF
-,TRBV11-3,-,TRBJ2-5,TGTGCCAGCAGCTTCGGAGGGGTACAAGAGACCCAGTACTTC,CASSFGGVQETQYF
TRBD2,TRBV5-6,-,TRBJ2-7,TGTGCCAGCAGCTTGCGAGGGCTAGCGGGAGGGTACGAGCAGTACTTC,CASSLRGLAGGYEQYF
TRBD1,TRBV19,-,TRBJ1-2,TGTGCCAGTACTCCTGACAGGGGGTACTATGGCTACACCTTC,CASTPDRGYYGYTF
TRBD2,TRBV5-4,-,TRBJ2-3,TGTGCCAGCAGCTTGGATCTGCCTGGGACTAGCGGGAAATATTTT,CASSLDLPGTSGKYF
TRBD1,TRBV2,-,TRBJ2-4,TGTGCCAGCAGGCGGACAGGGGCCAAAAACATTCAGTACTTC,CASRRTGAKNIQYF
-,TRBV11-2,-,TRBJ1-1,TGTGCCAGCAGCTTAATCGCGGGGATCACTGAAGCTTTCTTT,CASSLIAGITEAFF
TRBD2,TRBV11-3,-,TRBJ2-5,TGTGCCAGCAGCTTGGGACTAGCGGGAGGTTACCAAGAGACCCAGTACTTC,CASSLGLAGGYQETQYF
-,TRBV28,-,TRBJ1-3,TGTGCCAGCACTATGGGGCCGCACTCTGGAAACACCATATATTTT,CASTMGPHSGNTIYF
-,TRBV30,-,TRBJ1-4,TGTGCCTGGAGTGGGGGGGGGTACAATGAAAAACTGTTTTTT,CAWSGGGYNEKLFF
-,TRBV28,-,TRBJ2-7,TGTGCCAGCAGTTTCGGACTAATCACCTACGAGCAGTACTTC,CASSFGLITYEQYF
TRBD1,TRBV18,-,TRBJ2-7,TGTGCCAGCTCACACAGGGGGCTAGACTTCGGGTACGAGCAGTACTTC,CASSHRGLDFGYEQYF
TRBD1,TRBV11-2,-,TRBJ2-3,TGTGCCAGCAGCCGAGGACAGGGCTATCGCACAGATACGCAGTATTTT,CASSRGQGYRTDTQYF
-,TRBV11-2,-,TRBJ2-1,TGTGCCAGCAGCGTCAGGGTATACAATGAGCAGTTCTTC,CASSVRVYNEQFF
-,TRBV30,once,TRBJ1-4,TGTGCCTGGAGTGTAAAGAGTGAAAAACTGTTTTTT,CAWSVKSEKLFF
TRBD2,TRBV5-1,-,TRBJ2-3,TGCGCCAGCAGCTCCGCTCCGGGACTAGCGGGCACAGATACGCAGTATTTT,CASSSAPGLAGTDTQYF
-,TRBV9,-,TRBJ2-1,TGTGCCAGCAGCGTATTGGGGGGTTCCTACAATGAGCAGTTCTTC,CASSVLGGSYNEQFF
-,TRBV12-5,-,TRBJ2-5,TGTGCTAGTGGTCCCCCTAGGGAGACCCAGTACTTC,CASGPPRETQYF
TRBD1,TRBV7-2,-,TRBJ2-1,TGTGCCAGCAGCGCTAGGACAGGGGTCAATAACAATGAGCAGTTCTTC,CASSARTGVNNNEQFF
-,TRBV5-6,-,TRBJ2-1,TGTGCCAGCAGCGGCCGTAACAGCCTAAACTCCTACAATGAGCAGTTCTTC,CASSGRNSLNSYNEQFF
TRBD1,TRBV11-2,once,TRBJ1-5,TGTGCCAGCAGCAAAGGGACAGTTGGCAATCAGCCCCAGCATTTT,CASSKGTVGNQPQHF
-,TRBV10-1,-,TRBJ2-3,TGCGCCAGCAGTGATGGGCGGAGGGCCACAGATACGCAGTATTTT,CASSDGRRATDTQYF